This T cell receptor beta chain was recorded in a study of T cell repertoires in cytomegalovirus infection. The wider study: Indications came from public TCR beta signatures; they pointed to CMV infection and to a matching HLA type. Findings and caveats of the study: HLA-C-restricted CMV clonotypes gave the most frequent clonotype in two of eight donors.

This CDR3 contains 15 residues. The ends were cut back, 6 bases at V and 4 bases at J, with 16 bases in the middle. Looked up from germline, CDR1 is SNHLY and CDR2 is FYNNEI. This clonotype occurred a few times. Antigen unknown. TCRdb re-analysed the reads in MiXCR, keeping a single row per CDR3 protein. The table includes a few hundred thousand distinct CDR3 sequences, about a sixth detected once. Sequences were obtained from CD8+ T cells from PBMCs. This chain connects TRBV2 to TRBJ1-5; D might be TRBD1 (6 bases). The clonotype was recovered from a human donor in good health (CMV status not recorded). Some clones in this sample may be carry-over from other donors' samples. The CDR3 region has the DNA TGTGCCAGCAGGAAGTTGAGCACAGGGAATCAGCCCCAGCATTTT. Translating gives CASRKLSTGNQPQHF.